This TCR beta chain was identified during a study of PD-1 blockade in classical Hodgkin lymphoma. Looking at the study overall: Patients had nivolumab dosed at 3 mg/kg, delivered intravenously every 2 weeks.

The time point is: cycle 4 day 1 (C4D1), after about 6 weeks of nivolumab. Relapse after autologous stem cell transplantation occurred in every patient, and brentuximab vedotin exposure varied. Best overall response was complete response, partial response or progressive disease in these relapsed/refractory classical Hodgkin lymphoma patients. Assay used: immunoSEQ multiplex PCR; TCRdb lists only in-frame clones, some missing. The sample has about 9,200 clones, about 82% seen once; the top ten hold around 43%. The CDR3 consists of 12 residues. V dropped 1 base and J dropped 6 bases, with 6 bases sitting between them. Germline values: CDR1 LNHDA, CDR2 SQIVND (reference sequence). This clone has only one observation. What it binds is unknown. Study-wide results and caveats: Complete responders had baseline diversity similar to newly diagnosed patients. CD4+ TCR diversity, unlike CD8+, climbed significantly by C4D1.

The chain combines TRBV19 with TRBJ1-1; D gene unclear. Source: peripheral blood mononuclear cells (PBMCs), taken before the fourth cycle of nivolumab. The source of this sequence is a human donor with classical Hodgkin lymphoma. The DNA of the CDR3 is TGTGCCAGTAGTATAGGAAGAGCTGAAGCTTTCTTT. Its translation: CASSIGRAEAFF.